Presented here are 15 T cell receptor beta chains from one specimen sequenced in a study of cytomegalovirus exposure and HLA in healthy donors. Produced via immunoSEQ multiplex PCR; TCRdb's table is partial and in-frame only. The data show about 160,000 clones, almost 85% seen once. Sequenced: PBMCs. The receptors stem from a man aged 25-40 years in good health and CMV-seropositive.

The rearrangement uses TRBV2 and TRBJ2-1; TRBD2 agrees at 11 bases. This CDR3 has 14 amino acids. Germline V gene lookup returns CDR1 SNHLY and CDR2 FYNNEI. The junction had 2 bases not matched to a gene; V was cut back by 5 bases and J by 5 bases. The CDR3 sequence is CASSRLAGNNEQFF. The CDR3 bases are TGTGCCAGCAGTCGACTAGCGGGAAACAATGAGCAGTTCTTC.

The count of this clone is one. This rearrangement joins TRBV6-5 to TRBJ1-2, with TRBD1 as a possible D gene (6 bases). Trimming removed 7 bases from V and 8 bases from J, with 20 bases in between. Germline V gene data show CDR1 as MNHEY and CDR2 as SVGAGI. This CDR3 region has 14 residues. In DNA, the CDR3 is TGTGCCAGCACCGCCTACGACAGGCACGAGGGCTACACCTTC. Translated: CASTAYDRHEGYTF.

The chain couples TRBV5-1 to TRBJ1-3, with D tentatively TRBD1 (6 bases). The germline V gene has CDR1 SGHRS and CDR2 YFSETQ. The V gene lost 4 bases and the J gene lost 0 bases, with 14 bases spanning the gap. There are 16 residues in the CDR3. CDR3 residues: CASSRSGASSGNTIYF. The CDR3 nucleotides read TGCGCCAGCAGCAGATCAGGGGCGAGCTCTGGAAACACCATATATTTT.

This chain uses TRBV30 with TRBJ2-1, with 13 positions matching TRBD2. Germline lookup yields CDR1 GTSNPN and CDR2 SVGIG (reference sequence). CDR3 size: 14 residues. After removal of 3 bases from V and 10 bases from J, the junction contained 6 bases not matched to a gene. In nucleotides, the CDR3 is TGTGCCTGGAGACCAGGACTAGCGGGAGACGAGCAGTTCTTC. Translating it yields CAWRPGLAGDEQFF. The complete variable domain, with remaining parts taken from reference TRBV30 and TRBJ2-1, reads SQTIHQWPATLVQPVGSPLSLECTVEGTSNPNLYWYRQAAGRGLQLLFYSVGIGQISSEVPQNLSASRPQDRQFILSSKKLLLSDSGFYLCAWRPGLAGDEQFFGPGTRLTVL.

The sample holds a few counts of this clone. The chain uses TRBV5-1 and TRBJ2-7; 9 bases are a match to TRBD1. Germline V gene lookup returns CDR1 SGHRS and CDR2 YFSETQ. Trimming cost V 4 bases and J 3 bases; bases outside gene matches: 11. The CDR3 loop spans 16 amino acids. The DNA of the CDR3 is TGCGCCAGCAGCATACACCTTCCGGGACAGGGCTACGAGCAGTACTTC. Encoded protein: CASSIHLPGQGYEQYF.

The chain is built from TRBV5-4 and TRBJ2-4; 7 bases agree with TRBD1. V dropped 0 bases and J dropped 4; count of bases not matched to a gene: 1. This CDR3 contains 14 residues. Germline assignment: CDR1 SGHNT and CDR2 YYREEE (reference sequence). CDR3 loop: CASSLVGQKNIQYF. DNA of the CDR3: TGTGCCAGCAGCTTGGTGGGACAGAAAAACATTCAGTACTTC. Full variable domain (missing parts from reference TRBV5-4 and TRBJ2-4): ETGVTQSPTHLIKTRGQQVTLRCSSQSGHNTVSWYQQALGQGPQFIFQYYREEENGRGNFPPRFSGLQFPNYSSELNVNALELDDSALYLCASSLVGQKNIQYFGAGTRLSVL.

The table lists this clone with a few counts. The chain recombines TRBV13 with TRBJ1-2, with D possibly matching TRBD1 (6 bases). Looked up from germline, CDR1 is PRHDT and CDR2 is FYEKMQ (reference sequence). The V end was cut by 5 bases, the J end by 3 bases, with 13 bases between. This CDR3 region has 14 residues. The CDR3 is CASSPGTGYYGYTF. The CDR3 nucleotides read TGTGCCAGCAGCCCCGGTACAGGGTACTATGGCTACACCTTC.

The V call is TRBV7-2, the J call TRBJ2-3; D is perhaps TRBD1 (5 bases). Trimming removed 5 bases at V and 2 bases at J, with 14 bases between. Germline CDR1 and CDR2: SGHTA and FQGNSA. This CDR3 contains 15 residues. CDR3 in amino acids: CASSRTNPHTDTQYF. The CDR3 DNA sequence: TGTGCCAGCAGCCGGACAAACCCCCACACAGATACGCAGTATTTT.

The V call is TRBV28, the J call TRBJ2-1, with TRBD1 matching 8 bases. CDR3 length: 20 amino acids. From germline, CDR1 is MDHEN and CDR2 SYDVKM. The ends lost 1 base at V and 5 bases at J; junction bases unmatched: 19. The CDR3 sequence: CASSLSYGGFFGTGDNEQFF. The CDR3 DNA is TGTGCCAGCAGTTTATCCTACGGGGGCTTTTTCGGGACAGGCGACAATGAGCAGTTCTTC.

To note about this clone: One junction end disagrees with the germline gene, perhaps due to a read error. The rearrangement joins TRBV27 to TRBJ2-1, with no clear D. This CDR3 has 11 amino acids. Germline CDR1 and CDR2: MNHEY and SMNVEV (reference sequence). CDR3 amino acids: CASSSSFWLVF. The CDR3 nucleotides are TGTGCCAGCAGCTCCTCGTTTTGGTTAGTCTTC.

The chain links TRBV7-9 to TRBJ1-2; 8 bases agree with TRBD1. V trimming: 6 bases; J trimming: 4 bases; junction bases outside the gene matches: 7. Germline V CDR1 and CDR2: SEHNR, FQNEAQ (reference sequence). CDR3 size: 14 residues. The CDR3 bases are TGTGCCAGCAGTTCGGACAGGGAGGGCTATGGCTACACCTTC. Amino acids: CASSSDREGYGYTF.

For the CDR3, the DNA is TGTGCCAGCAGCTTCAACCGGGGGGGTGGAGAGACCCAGTACTTC. Its protein is CASSFNRGGGETQYF. The V and J genes are TRBV5-6 and TRBJ2-5, with 8 nucleotides matching TRBD2. Trimming at V came to 2 bases and at J to 4 bases, leaving 7 bases not matched to a gene. The CDR3 spans 15 residues. Germline V gives CDR1 SGHDT, CDR2 YYEEEE.

This chain connects TRBV18 to TRBJ2-7, with D perhaps TRBD1 (5 bases). Germline V gene lookup returns CDR1 KGHSH and CDR2 LQKENI. V lost 1 base and J 1 base, leaving 5 bases between the germline ends. The CDR3 totals 13 residues. For the CDR3, the DNA is TGTGCCAGCTCACCACAGGGGTCCTACGAGCAGTACTTC. It specifies CASSPQGSYEQYF.

This chain joins TRBV7-8 and TRBJ2-3, with D perhaps matching TRBD1 (6 bases). CDR1 is SGHVS and CDR2 is FQNEAQ in the germline V gene. The V end was cut by 5 bases, the J end by 5 bases, with 20 bases between. The CDR3 runs 16 residues. The CDR3 protein is CASSIQRDIVRDTQYF. CDR3 DNA sequence: TGTGCCAGCAGCATACAACGGGACATCGTGAGAGATACGCAGTATTTT.

The V and J genes are TRBV2 and TRBJ2-7; weak D call: TRBD2 (6 bases). The germline V gene encodes CDR1 SNHLY and CDR2 FYNNEI. There are 15 residues in the CDR3. Trimming pared 10 bases from V and 9 bases from J, leaving 28 bases between. This chain's CDR3 is CAILNEGGGAPGQYF. The CDR3 DNA is TGTGCCATCCTCAACGAGGGAGGTGGGGCCCCCGGGCAGTACTTC.